Following are 22 T cell receptor beta chains from one sample sequenced in a study of T cells in Graves' hyperthyroidism and ophthalmopathy. Authors of the study amplified TCR beta CDR3 regions from RNA transcripts. HTBI primers were the set used in a first-round RT-PCR of the TCR CDR3. TCRdb reanalysed the multiplex PCR reads using MiXCR and keeps one entry per CDR3 protein. The sample includes around 400,000 distinct CDR3 sequences, roughly 25% seen only once; the top ten take more than 60%. The sample comprised blood. These receptors came from a middle-aged man with Graves' hyperthyroidism.

This clonotype has just a few counts. V and J are TRBV10-3 and TRBJ2-1; 8 bases agree with TRBD2. The junction had 4 bases not matched to a gene; V was cut back by 5 bases and J by 10 bases. CDR1 and CDR2 from the germline V gene are ENHRY and SYGVKD. CDR3 length: 12 residues. The chain's CDR3 is CAISREGREQFF. The CDR3 bases are TGTGCCATCAGTCGGGAGGGCCGCGAGCAGTTCTTC.

A word on this clonotype: A much larger clone differs by one base, so this may be a read error. The CDR3 sequence is CASSYLGSTGAFF. Here the CDR3 DNA reads TGTGCCAGCAGTTACCTAGGGAGTACTGGAGCTTTCTTT. J is TRBJ2-2 and V is TRBV7-2; D gene uncertain. Judging by the DNA end, TRBJ1-1 fits better; the J call may be wrong. The CDR3 runs 13 residues. CDR1 is SGHTA and CDR2 is FQGNSA in the germline V gene.

The chain has TRBV7-9 and TRBJ2-7; D gene uncertain. The CDR3 is 12 residues long. Trimming stripped 5 bases from V and 6 bases from J, with 11 bases between. Germline V CDR1 and CDR2: SEHNR, FQNEAQ (reference sequence). CDR3 in DNA: TGTGCCAGCAGCAAGCCGCGAAGCGAGCAGTACTTC. It specifies CASSKPRSEQYF.

This clonotype was counted a few times. The chain is built from TRBV12-3 or TRBV12-4 and TRBJ2-7; no clear D. This CDR3 is built from 16 residues. V lost 1 base and J 1 base, leaving 14 bases between the germline ends. This CDR3 is CASSLVPGGKSYEQYF. In DNA, the CDR3 is TGTGCCAGCAGTTTAGTCCCGGGTGGAAAATCCTACGAGCAGTACTTC.

V and J are TRBV3-1 and TRBJ2-2; 9 nucleotides align to TRBD1. CDR3 size: 16 residues. Germline V gene lookup returns CDR1 LGHDT and CDR2 YNNKEL (reference sequence). Trimming cost V 1 base and J 1 base; bases outside gene matches: 1. The CDR3 sequence: CASSQAGQGNTGELFF. For the CDR3, the DNA is TGTGCCAGCAGCCAAGCGGGACAGGGGAACACCGGGGAGCTGTTTTTT.

This chain links TRBV6-1 with TRBJ2-1, with 10 bases lining up with TRBD2. CDR3 length: 13 amino acids. The germline CDR1 and CDR2 sequences are MNHNS and SASEGT. The junction had 1 base not matched to a gene; V was cut back by 6 bases and J by 5 bases. For the CDR3, the DNA is TGTGCCAGCAGAACTAGCGGGAACAATGAGCAGTTCTTC. The encoded protein is CASRTSGNNEQFF.

This clonotype has only a few counts. Here the CDR3 DNA reads TGTGCCAGCAGTCCATCGAGAATCGATGGCTACACCTTC. Translation gives CASSPSRIDGYTF. The chain carries TRBV27 and TRBJ1-2; D gene ambiguous. V was clipped by 5 bases and J by 6 bases, with 13 bases between them. The CDR3 runs 13 residues. From germline, CDR1 is MNHEY and CDR2 SMNVEV (reference sequence).

This clonotype was counted ten times or more. This chain links TRBV2 with TRBJ2-1, with 11 bases matching TRBD1. There are 14 residues in the CDR3. The germline V gene encodes CDR1 SNHLY and CDR2 FYNNEI. The junction had 7 bases not matched to a gene; V was cut back by 7 bases and J by 8 bases. The CDR3, as DNA: TGTGCCAGCACCGAGGGGACAGGGGGTGATGAGCAGTTCTTC. Translated: CASTEGTGGDEQFF.

This clonotype turned up a few times. This chain joins TRBV5-1 and TRBJ2-7; 8 bases agree with TRBD2. This CDR3 has 14 residues. V lost 9 bases to trimming and J lost 5 bases; unmatched junction nucleotides: 13. Germline values: CDR1 SGHRS, CDR2 YFSETQ. The CDR3 coding sequence is TGCGCCACTTCAATAGCGGGGCCTGCCCACGAGCAGTACTTC. Protein sequence: CATSIAGPAHEQYF.

The rearrangement joins TRBV11-2 to TRBJ2-5, with 7 nucleotides matching TRBD2. The V segment lost 6 bases and the J segment 4 bases; nucleotides outside the gene matches: 5. This CDR3 spans 13 amino acids. Germline CDR1 and CDR2: SGHAT and FQNNGV. CDR3 protein: CASRRAGLETQYF. The CDR3 DNA follows: TGTGCCAGCAGAAGAGCGGGATTAGAGACCCAGTACTTC.

The V gene is TRBV7-2, the J gene TRBJ1-1, with no clear D. The CDR3 covers 13 residues. Germline values: CDR1 SGHTA, CDR2 FQGNSA. Between the trimmed V and J ends, which lost 4 bases and 1 base, there was a span of 7 bases. CDR3 loop: CASSSLRNTEAFF. CDR3 DNA: TGTGCCAGCAGCTCACTCCGGAACACTGAAGCTTTCTTT. Filled out from reference TRBV7-2 and TRBJ1-1, the complete variable domain reads GAGVSQSPSNKVTEKGKDVELRCDPISGHTALYWYRQSLGQGLEFLIYFQGNSAPDKSGLPSDRFSAERTGGSVSTLTIQRTQQEDSAVYLCASSSLRNTEAFFGQGTRLTVV.

The chain links TRBV3-1 to TRBJ1-5; D not resolved. V was pared by 1 base and J by 2 bases, with 9 bases between. CDR1 and CDR2 from the germline V gene are LGHDT and YNNKEL (reference sequence). The CDR3 has 15 residues. CDR3 residues: CASSQGPEGNQPQHF. The CDR3 DNA is TGTGCCAGCAGCCAAGGGCCGGAGGGCAATCAGCCCCAGCATTTT.

This clonotype was seen a few times. The chain combines TRBV18 with TRBJ1-1; no clear D. Trimming shortened V by 6 bases and J by 1 base, and 6 bases separated the two germline ends. The CDR3 runs to 12 residues. Germline V gene data show CDR1 as KGHSH and CDR2 as LQKENI. CDR3 loop: CASSAGNTEAFF. CDR3 nucleotide sequence: TGTGCCAGCTCCGCCGGGAACACTGAAGCTTTCTTT.

This clonotype was observed at least ten times. J is TRBJ2-1 and V is TRBV3-1; 14 bases match TRBD2. This CDR3 comprises 18 residues. Germline V CDR1 and CDR2: LGHDT, YNNKEL (reference sequence). Trimming took 4 bases from V and 3 from J; bases not matched to a gene: 8. CDR3 nucleotides: TGTGCCAGCAGCCCGCGAGGGACTAGCGGGAGTCTCTACAATGAGCAGTTCTTC. Translation gives CASSPRGTSGSLYNEQFF.

This clonotype is a singleton in its sample. The chain has TRBV20-1 and TRBJ2-1; 12 nucleotides align to TRBD2. V was clipped by 5 bases and J by 9 bases; unmatched bases: 8. Germline loops: CDR1 DFQATT, CDR2 SNEGSKA (reference sequence). The CDR3 extends over 14 amino acids. The CDR3 spells CSAQRTSGVSEQFF. The CDR3 DNA follows: TGCAGTGCTCAGAGGACTAGCGGGGTCAGTGAGCAGTTCTTC.

On this clonotype itself: Given a much more abundant clone one base away, this may be a read error. This chain uses TRBV20-1 with TRBJ2-5; no definite D call. The end of the DNA aligns better with TRBJ2-1, so the J call may be wrong. The V gene's germline CDR1 is DFQATT and CDR2 SNEGSKA (reference sequence). The CDR3 loop spans 11 amino acids. Here the CDR3 DNA reads TGCAGTGCAAGGTACCAAGAGACCCAGTTCTTC. The encoded protein is CSARYQETQFF.

This clonotype appeared many times. The chain couples TRBV12-3 or TRBV12-4 to TRBJ1-5; D is undetermined. The CDR3 spans 13 residues. Trimming shortened V by 5 bases and J by 5 bases, and 10 bases separated the two germline ends. The CDR3 region is CASSRGDDQPQHF. Here the CDR3 DNA reads TGTGCCAGCAGTCGGGGTGACGATCAGCCCCAGCATTTT.

This clonotype was observed a handful of times. The rearrangement joins TRBV12-3 or TRBV12-4 to TRBJ2-3; no firm D call. The CDR3 has 13 residues. Trimming took 7 bases from V and 2 from J, leaving 10 bases between them. CDR3 DNA sequence: TGTGCCAGCACCATAGACTTCACAGATACGCAGTATTTT. The encoded protein is CASTIDFTDTQYF.

The chain is built from TRBV24-1 and TRBJ2-5, with 10 bases identical to TRBD1. The CDR3 runs 17 residues. V was clipped by 1 base and J by 5 bases; unmatched bases: 9. Germline V lookup: CDR1 KGHDR, CDR2 SFDVKD. Here the CDR3 reads CATSDFAPGTGVETQYF. CDR3 bases: TGTGCCACCAGTGATTTCGCCCCCGGGACAGGGGTGGAGACCCAGTACTTC.

This clonotype has a handful of counts. The rearrangement uses TRBV3-1 and TRBJ1-2; tentative D call: TRBD1 (5 bases). This CDR3 comprises 16 residues. V lost 6 bases and J lost 2, with 19 bases in between. Germline assignment: CDR1 LGHDT and CDR2 YNNKEL (reference sequence). CDR3 DNA: TGTGCCAGCAGTCTCACAGTTGGCAGGGCAAACTATGGCTACACCTTC. The encoded protein is CASSLTVGRANYGYTF.

This rearrangement joins TRBV15 to TRBJ2-7; TRBD1 agrees at 10 bases. CDR3 size: 15 residues. Germline CDR1 LNHNV, CDR2 YYDKDF (reference sequence). The junction had 4 bases not matched to a gene; V was cut back by 1 base and J by 4 bases. In DNA, the CDR3 is TGTGCCACCAGCAGAGTTGACAGGGGGCCGTACGAGCAGTACTTC. Translated: CATSRVDRGPYEQYF.

This clonotype was found a few times. V is TRBV5-1 and J is TRBJ2-7, with D maybe TRBD1 (5 bases). Germline CDR1 is SGHRS and CDR2 is YFSETQ. V gave up 1 base and J gave up 5 bases, with 10 bases separating them. This CDR3 contains 13 residues. CDR3 sequence reads: CASSLFQGDEQYF. The CDR3 DNA is TGCGCCAGCAGCTTGTTCCAGGGTGACGAGCAGTACTTC.